The rows below give T cell receptor beta chains drawn from one sample of a study of blood T cells in healthy people across ages. TCRdb passed the 5' RACE reads through MiXCR, listing each CDR3 protein once. The table records 350,000 to 450,000 distinct CDR3 sequences, approximately 47% of them present only once. Sequencing used blood. The source of these receptors is a man in his sixties in good health. Both conserved end residues are trimmed from each CDR3. Each record gives: CDR3 protein, V gene, clone size, J gene. Clone size is given for some rows only: seen once, a few or many times, or a class if the clone is expanded.

ASSPPGQYNEQF	TRBV11-2	.	TRBJ2-1
ASSYPGFYGYT	TRBV6-6	.	TRBJ1-2
SVEVGGQGGYT	TRBV29-1	.	TRBJ1-2
ATSEYRGLGEQF	TRBV24-1	.	TRBJ2-1
SATFGLAGTDTQY	TRBV20-1	few	TRBJ2-3
AWSVPSMTNYGYT	TRBV30	.	TRBJ1-2
ASSQGVGQRGRPGDTQY	TRBV3-1	few	TRBJ2-3
ATSGRGGDNEQF	TRBV24-1	.	TRBJ2-1
ASSLAGVTEAF	TRBV5-6	.	TRBJ1-1
ASSFAPAGGSFNEQY	TRBV5-1	many	TRBJ2-7
SARDLISERVSQY	TRBV20-1	.	TRBJ2-5
AIRGVSTDTQY	TRBV10-3	few	TRBJ2-3
ASSLGQPSGGQPQH	TRBV12-3/TRBV12-4	.	TRBJ1-5
AWGIGTGELF	TRBV30	once	TRBJ2-2
ASSLLGREQY	TRBV7-9	.	TRBJ2-7
ASSQDPRASGAYEQF	TRBV4-2	.	TRBJ2-1
ASSIRTGNTEAF	TRBV7-2	.	TRBJ1-1